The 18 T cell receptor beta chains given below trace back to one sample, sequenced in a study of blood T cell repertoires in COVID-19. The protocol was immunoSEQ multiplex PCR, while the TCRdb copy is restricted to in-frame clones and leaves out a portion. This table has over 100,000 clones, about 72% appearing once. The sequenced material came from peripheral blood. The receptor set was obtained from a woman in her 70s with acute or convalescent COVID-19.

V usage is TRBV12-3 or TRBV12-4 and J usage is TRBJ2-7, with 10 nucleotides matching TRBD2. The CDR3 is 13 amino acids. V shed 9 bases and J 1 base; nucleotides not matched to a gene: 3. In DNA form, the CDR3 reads TGTGCCAGTGCGGGACTAGCGTCCTACGAGCAGTACTTC. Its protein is CASAGLASYEQYF.

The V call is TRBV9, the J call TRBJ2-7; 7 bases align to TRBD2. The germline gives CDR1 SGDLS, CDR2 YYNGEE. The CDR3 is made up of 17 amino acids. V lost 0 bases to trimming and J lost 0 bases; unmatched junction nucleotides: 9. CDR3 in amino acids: CASSVVPGGPSSYEQYF. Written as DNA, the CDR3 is TGTGCCAGCAGCGTAGTACCGGGGGGTCCCAGCTCCTACGAGCAGTACTTC.

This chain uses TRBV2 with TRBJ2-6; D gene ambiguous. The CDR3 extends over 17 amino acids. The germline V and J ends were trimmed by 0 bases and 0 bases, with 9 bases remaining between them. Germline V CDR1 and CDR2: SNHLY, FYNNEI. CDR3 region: CASSEAGALSGANVLTF. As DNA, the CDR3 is TGTGCCAGCAGTGAAGCTGGTGCGCTCTCTGGGGCCAACGTCCTGACTTTC.

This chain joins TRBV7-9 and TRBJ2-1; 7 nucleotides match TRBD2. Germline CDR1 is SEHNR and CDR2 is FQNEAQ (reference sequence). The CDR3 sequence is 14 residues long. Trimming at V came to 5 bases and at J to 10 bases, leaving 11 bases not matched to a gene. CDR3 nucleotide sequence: TGTGCCAGCAGCCACCCAATGGCGGGAGACGAGCAGTTCTTC. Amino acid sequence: CASSHPMAGDEQFF. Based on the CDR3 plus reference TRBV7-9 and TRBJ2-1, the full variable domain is DTGVSQNPRHKITKRGQNVTFRCDPISEHNRLYWYRQTLGQGPEFLTYFQNEAQLEKSRLLSDRFSAERPKGSFSTLEIQRTEQGDSAMYLCASSHPMAGDEQFFGPGTRLTVL.

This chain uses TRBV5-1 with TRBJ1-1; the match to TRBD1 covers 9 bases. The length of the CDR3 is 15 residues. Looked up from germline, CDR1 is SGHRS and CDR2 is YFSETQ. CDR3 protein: CPPTAGGTGFTEAFF. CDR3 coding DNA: TGCCCCCCCACGGCCGGGGGGACAGGGTTCACTGAAGCTTTCTTT.

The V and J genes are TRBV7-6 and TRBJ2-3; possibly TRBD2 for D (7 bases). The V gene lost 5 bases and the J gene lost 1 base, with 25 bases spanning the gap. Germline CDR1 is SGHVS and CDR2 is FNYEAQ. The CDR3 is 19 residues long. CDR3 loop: CASSPNQGGGARRTDTQYF. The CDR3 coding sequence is TGTGCCAGCAGCCCAAACCAGGGAGGGGGGGCCCGCCGCACAGATACGCAGTATTTT. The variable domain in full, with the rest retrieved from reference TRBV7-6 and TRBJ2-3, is GAGVSQSPRYKVTKRGQDVALRCDPISGHVSLYWYRQALGQGPEFLTYFNYEAQQDKSGLPNDRFSAERPEGSISTLTIQRTEQRDSAMYRCASSPNQGGGARRTDTQYFGPGTRLTVL.

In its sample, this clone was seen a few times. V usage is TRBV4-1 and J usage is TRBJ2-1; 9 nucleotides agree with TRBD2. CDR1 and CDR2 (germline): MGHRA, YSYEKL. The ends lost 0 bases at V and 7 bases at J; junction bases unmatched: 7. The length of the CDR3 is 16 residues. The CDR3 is CASSQDRGGGANEQFF. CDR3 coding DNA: TGCGCCAGCAGCCAAGATCGCGGCGGGGGGGCTAATGAGCAGTTCTTC.

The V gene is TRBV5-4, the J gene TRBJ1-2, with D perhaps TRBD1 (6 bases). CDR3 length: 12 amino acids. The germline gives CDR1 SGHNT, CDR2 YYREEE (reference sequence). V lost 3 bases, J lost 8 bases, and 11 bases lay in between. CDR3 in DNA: TGTGCCAGCAGCTCTCTGACAGGCGGCTACACCTTC. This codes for CASSSLTGGYTF.

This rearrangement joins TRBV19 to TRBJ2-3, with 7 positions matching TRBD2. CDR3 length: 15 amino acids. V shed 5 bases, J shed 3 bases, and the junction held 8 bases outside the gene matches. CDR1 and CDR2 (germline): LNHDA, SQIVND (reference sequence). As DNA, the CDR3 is TGTGCCAGTAGTCCCCGGGGGGATGGGACAGATACGCAGTATTTT. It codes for CASSPRGDGTDTQYF.

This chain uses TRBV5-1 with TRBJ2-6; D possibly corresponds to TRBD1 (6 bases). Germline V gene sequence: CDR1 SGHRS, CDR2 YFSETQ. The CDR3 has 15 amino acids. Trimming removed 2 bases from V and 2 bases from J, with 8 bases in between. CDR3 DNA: TGCGCCAGCAGCTTAAGACAGGCTGGGGCCAACGTCCTGACTTTC. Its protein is CASSLRQAGANVLTF.

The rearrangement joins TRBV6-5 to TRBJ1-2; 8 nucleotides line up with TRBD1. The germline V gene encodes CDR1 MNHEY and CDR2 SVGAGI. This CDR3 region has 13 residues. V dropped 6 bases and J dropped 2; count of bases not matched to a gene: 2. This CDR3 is CASRWTGNYGYTF. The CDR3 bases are TGTGCCAGCAGATGGACAGGGAACTATGGCTACACCTTC.

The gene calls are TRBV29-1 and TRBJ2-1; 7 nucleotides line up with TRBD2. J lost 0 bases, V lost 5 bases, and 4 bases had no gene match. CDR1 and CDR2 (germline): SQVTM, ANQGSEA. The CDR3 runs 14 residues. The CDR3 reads CSVKGGPSYNEQFF. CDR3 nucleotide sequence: TGCAGCGTTAAGGGAGGGCCCTCCTACAATGAGCAGTTCTTC.

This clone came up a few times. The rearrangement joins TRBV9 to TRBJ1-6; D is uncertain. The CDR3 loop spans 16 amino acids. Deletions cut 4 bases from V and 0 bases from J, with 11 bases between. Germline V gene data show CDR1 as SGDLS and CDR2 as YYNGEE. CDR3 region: CASSPRGNSYNSPLHF. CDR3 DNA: TGTGCCAGCAGCCCCCGCGGGAACTCCTATAATTCACCCCTCCACTTT.

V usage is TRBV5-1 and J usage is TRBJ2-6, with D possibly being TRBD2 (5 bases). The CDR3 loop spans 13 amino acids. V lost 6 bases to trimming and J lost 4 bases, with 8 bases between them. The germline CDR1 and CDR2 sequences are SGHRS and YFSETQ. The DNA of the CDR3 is TGCGCCAGCAACCCGGGAGGGGCCAACGTCCTGACTTTC. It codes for CASNPGGANVLTF. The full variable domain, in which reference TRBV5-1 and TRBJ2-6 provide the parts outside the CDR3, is KAGVTQTPRYLIKTRGQQVTLSCSPISGHRSVSWYQQTPGQGLQFLFEYFSETQRNKGNFPGRFSGRQFSNSRSEMNVSTLELGDSALYLCASNPGGANVLTFGAGSRLTVL.

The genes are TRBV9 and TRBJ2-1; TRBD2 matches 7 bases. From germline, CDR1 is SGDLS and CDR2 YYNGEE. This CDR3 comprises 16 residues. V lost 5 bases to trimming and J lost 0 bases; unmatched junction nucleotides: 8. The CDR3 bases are TGTGCCAGCAGTGACAGCGGGACGAGCTCCTACAATGAGCAGTTCTTC. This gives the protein CASSDSGTSSYNEQFF.

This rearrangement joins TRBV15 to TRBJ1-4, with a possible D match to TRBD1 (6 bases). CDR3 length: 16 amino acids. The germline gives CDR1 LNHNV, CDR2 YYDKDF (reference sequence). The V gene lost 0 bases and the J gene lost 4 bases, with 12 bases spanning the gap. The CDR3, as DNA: TGTGCCACCAGCAGAGATTCAGACAGGTATAATGAAAAACTGTTTTTT. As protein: CATSRDSDRYNEKLFF.

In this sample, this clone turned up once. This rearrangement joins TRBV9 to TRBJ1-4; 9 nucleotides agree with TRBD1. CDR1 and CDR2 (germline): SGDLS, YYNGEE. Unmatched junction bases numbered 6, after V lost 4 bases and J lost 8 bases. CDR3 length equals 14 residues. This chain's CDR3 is CASSPGTGREKLFF. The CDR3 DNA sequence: TGTGCCAGCAGCCCCGGGACAGGGAGGGAAAAACTGTTTTTT.

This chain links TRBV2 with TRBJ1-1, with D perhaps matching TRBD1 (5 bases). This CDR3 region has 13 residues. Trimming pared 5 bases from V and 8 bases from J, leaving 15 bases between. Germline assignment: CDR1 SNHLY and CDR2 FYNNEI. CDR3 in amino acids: CASSLGGRWEAFF. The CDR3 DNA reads TGTGCCAGCAGTCTGGGGGGGAGATGGGAAGCTTTCTTT. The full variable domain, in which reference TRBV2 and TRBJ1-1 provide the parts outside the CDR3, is EPEVTQTPSHQVTQMGQEVILRCVPISNHLYFYWYRQILGQKVEFLVSFYNNEISEKSEIFDDQFSVERPDGSNFTLKIRSTKLEDSAMYFCASSLGGRWEAFFGQGTRLTVV.